A single sample is the source of the 19 T cell receptor beta chains below, sequenced in a study of cytomegalovirus exposure and HLA in healthy donors. PCR primers comprised 60 Vbeta and 13 Jbeta primers. Sequenced by immunoSEQ multiplex PCR; TCRdb stores in-frame clones only, minus some. This table holds about 140,000 clones, roughly three quarters found once. Sequenced sample: PBMCs. These receptors originate from a female donor in good health and CMV-seronegative.

The chain has TRBV7-9 and TRBJ2-2; D not certain. Trimming cost V 5 bases and J 1 base, with 8 bases left between them. Germline V CDR1 and CDR2: SEHNR, FQNEAQ (reference sequence). This CDR3 comprises 14 residues. The CDR3: CASSPGWNTGELFF. In nucleotides, the CDR3 is TGTGCCAGCAGCCCAGGCTGGAACACCGGGGAGCTGTTTTTT.

The rearrangement uses TRBV14 and TRBJ2-2; no definite D call. Deletions cut 4 bases from V and 1 base from J, with 10 bases between. This CDR3 spans 15 amino acids. CDR1 SGHDN and CDR2 FVKESK come from the germline V gene. CDR3 region: CASSRRHMNTGELFF. CDR3 nucleotide sequence: TGTGCCAGCAGCCGTCGACACATGAACACCGGGGAGCTGTTTTTT. Complete variable domain (other parts from reference TRBV14 and TRBJ2-2): EAGVTQFPSHSVIEKGQTVTLRCDPISGHDNLYWYRRVMGKEIKFLLHFVKESKQDESGMPNNRFLAERTGGTYSTLKVQPAELEDSGVYFCASSRRHMNTGELFFGEGSRLTVL.

This clone was counted only a few times. The chain employs TRBV30 and TRBJ2-3, with unresolved D. The CDR3 length is 15 residues. The V end was cut by 1 base, the J end by 4 bases, with 15 bases between. Germline V gene lookup returns CDR1 GTSNPN and CDR2 SVGIG (reference sequence). CDR3 DNA sequence: TGTGCCTGGAGTGATTGGTTCGTCGGAGCAGATACGCAGTATTTT. This translates into CAWSDWFVGADTQYF.

This rearrangement joins TRBV29-1 to TRBJ1-1; 11 nucleotides match TRBD1. CDR1 SQVTM and CDR2 ANQGSEA come from the germline V gene. Trimming removed 6 bases from V and 5 bases from J; junction bases left unmatched: 11. This CDR3 spans 15 amino acids. Here the CDR3 reads CSVPGTGGGGTEAFF. As DNA, the CDR3 is TGCAGCGTCCCAGGGACAGGGGGGGGTGGAACTGAAGCTTTCTTT.

This rearrangement joins TRBV7-8 to TRBJ2-4, with D maybe TRBD2 (5 bases). V dropped 2 bases and J dropped 8 bases, with 10 bases sitting between them. The CDR3 runs 13 residues. Germline values: CDR1 SGHVS, CDR2 FQNEAQ. The CDR3, as DNA: TGTGCCAGCAGCTTAAGGGAGAGGGACATTCAGTACTTC. Translated: CASSLRERDIQYF.

The chain carries TRBV29-1 and TRBJ2-2, with TRBD2 matching over 12 bases. Germline assignment: CDR1 SQVTM and CDR2 ANQGSEA. The ends lost 6 bases at V and 6 bases at J; junction bases unmatched: 8. The CDR3 consists of 15 residues. The CDR3 DNA reads TGCAGCGTGACGACTAGCGGGAGTAATCCCGGGGAGCTGTTTTTT. This gives the protein CSVTTSGSNPGELFF.

The J gene is TRBJ2-7, the V gene TRBV9, with 12 bases that match TRBD1. The CDR3 is 15 amino acids. The germline gives CDR1 SGDLS, CDR2 YYNGEE. The trim removed 3 bases at V and 5 bases at J, leaving 6 bases unmatched. The CDR3 spells CASSAGQGAQDEQYF. CDR3 nucleotide sequence: TGTGCCAGCAGCGCGGGACAGGGGGCGCAGGACGAGCAGTACTTC.

This clone showed up just once. The chain combines TRBV2 with TRBJ1-1; D is ambiguous. The CDR3 contains 11 residues. Germline V gene sequence: CDR1 SNHLY, CDR2 FYNNEI. Deletions cut 5 bases from V and 12 bases from J, with 13 bases between. CDR3 sequence reads: CASSSSGITFF. CDR3 in DNA: TGTGCCAGCAGTAGTTCGGGTATAACTTTCTTT.

The CDR3 spells CASSPGTGTEAFF. The CDR3 region has the DNA TGTGCCAGCAGCCCGGGGACAGGCACTGAAGCTTTCTTT. The J gene is TRBJ1-1, the V gene TRBV11-3, with TRBD1 matching 8 bases. The CDR3 contains 13 residues. The germline CDR1 and CDR2 sequences are SGHNT and YENEEA. V shed 5 bases and J 4 bases; nucleotides not matched to a gene: 3. Full variable domain (remainder filled in from reference TRBV11-3 and TRBJ1-1): EAGVVQSPRYKIIEKKQPVAFWCNPISGHNTLYWYLQNLGQGPELLIRYENEEAVDDSQLPKDRFSAERLKGVDSTLKIQPAELGDSAVYLCASSPGTGTEAFFGQGTRLTVV.

This clone occurred a few times. The rearrangement uses TRBV4-1 and TRBJ1-4, with 10 positions matching TRBD1. V lost 4 bases to trimming and J lost 8 bases; unmatched junction nucleotides: 7. CDR3 length equals 15 residues. CDR1 and CDR2 from the germline V gene are MGHRA and YSYEKL. This CDR3 reads CASSPLTGGLEKLFF. In DNA, the CDR3 is TGCGCCAGCAGCCCCTTGACAGGGGGCCTAGAAAAACTGTTTTTT.

The chain employs TRBV5-1 and TRBJ2-5; 9 nucleotides line up with TRBD2. The J segment lost 5 bases and the V segment lost 2 bases, leaving 13 bases of the junction unmatched. The germline V gene has CDR1 SGHRS and CDR2 YFSETQ. This CDR3 has 17 residues. CDR3 sequence reads: CASSFTSVAGVGETQYF. The CDR3 nucleotides read TGCGCCAGCAGCTTTACCTCGGTAGCGGGGGTCGGGGAGACCCAGTACTTC.

This sequence joins TRBV5-1 and TRBJ2-5; no firm D call. Trimming took off 3 bases at V and 4 bases at J, with 4 bases between the two ends. The CDR3 contains 11 residues. Germline CDR1 SGHRS, CDR2 YFSETQ. The CDR3 sequence: CASSSLETQYF. The CDR3 DNA sequence: TGCGCCAGCAGCTCCCTAGAGACCCAGTACTTC.

The chain combines TRBV6-6 with TRBJ2-1; maybe TRBD2 (6 bases). CDR1 MNHNY and CDR2 SVGAGI come from the germline V gene (reference sequence). The CDR3 is made up of 15 amino acids. V was shortened by 8 bases and J by 0 bases, with 14 bases between the two germline ends. This CDR3 is CASGGTASSYNEQFF. The CDR3 bases are TGTGCCAGCGGCGGGACCGCGAGCTCCTACAATGAGCAGTTCTTC.

This CDR3 reads CASSLPTGPAHEQFF. For the CDR3, the DNA is TGTGCCAGCAGCTTGCCGACAGGTCCCGCCCATGAGCAGTTCTTC. The rearrangement uses TRBV5-6 and TRBJ2-1; tentative D call: TRBD1 (6 bases). The CDR3 runs to 15 residues. The germline gives CDR1 SGHDT, CDR2 YYEEEE. V lost 1 base and J 8 bases, leaving 16 bases between the germline ends. Variable domain in full (rest from reference TRBV5-6 and TRBJ2-1): DAGVTQSPTHLIKTRGQQVTLRCSPKSGHDTVSWYQQALGQGPQFIFQYYEEEERQRGNFPDRFSGHQFPNYSSELNVNALLLGDSALYLCASSLPTGPAHEQFFGPGTRLTVL.

The chain links TRBV30 to TRBJ1-3; 9 nucleotides line up with TRBD1. CDR3 length equals 15 residues. The germline V gene encodes CDR1 GTSNPN and CDR2 SVGIG (reference sequence). V lost 5 bases, J lost 0 bases, and 5 bases stayed unmatched. The CDR3 sequence is CAWSPGQGSGNTIYF. DNA for the CDR3: TGTGCCTGGTCCCCGGGACAGGGCTCTGGAAACACCATATATTTT. Full variable domain (rest looked up from reference TRBV30 and TRBJ1-3): SQTIHQWPATLVQPVGSPLSLECTVEGTSNPNLYWYRQAAGRGLQLLFYSVGIGQISSEVPQNLSASRPQDRQFILSSKKLLLSDSGFYLCAWSPGQGSGNTIYFGEGSWLTVV.

The J gene is TRBJ2-5, the V gene TRBV7-9, with D possibly TRBD1 on 6 matching bases. V was pared by 9 bases and J by 4 bases, with 18 bases between. Germline assignment: CDR1 SEHNR and CDR2 FQNEAQ (reference sequence). The CDR3 consists of 14 residues. The CDR3 reads CARVPGTPLETQYF. As DNA, the CDR3 is TGTGCCAGAGTCCCCGGGACACCGTTAGAGACCCAGTACTTC. The full variable domain, in which reference TRBV7-9 and TRBJ2-5 provide the parts outside the CDR3, is DTGVSQNPRHKITKRGQNVTFRCDPISEHNRLYWYRQTLGQGPEFLTYFQNEAQLEKSRLLSDRFSAERPKGSFSTLEIQRTEQGDSAMYLCARVPGTPLETQYFGPGTRLLVL.

The J gene is TRBJ1-3, the V gene TRBV28; D is undetermined. The ends were cut back, 8 bases at V and 0 bases at J, with 14 bases in the middle. The CDR3 has 15 residues. Germline values: CDR1 MDHEN, CDR2 SYDVKM. The DNA for the CDR3 is TGTGCCAGCCGTTACGGAGGTAGCTCTGGAAACACCATATATTTT. Translated: CASRYGGSSGNTIYF.

J is TRBJ2-5 and V is TRBV9; TRBD2 matches at 11 bases. The V gene's germline CDR1 is SGDLS and CDR2 YYNGEE. CDR3 length: 14 residues. V lost 4 bases to trimming and J lost 5 bases; unmatched junction nucleotides: 4. CDR3 amino acids: CASSSRTSGETQYF. The CDR3 DNA reads TGTGCCAGCAGCTCGAGGACTAGCGGGGAGACCCAGTACTTC. The full variable domain, in which reference TRBV9 and TRBJ2-5 provide the parts outside the CDR3, is DSGVTQTPKHLITATGQRVTLRCSPRSGDLSVYWYQQSLDQGLQFLIQYYNGEERAKGNILERFSAQQFPDLHSELNLSSLELGDSALYFCASSSRTSGETQYFGPGTRLLVL.

The rearrangement links TRBV7-9 to TRBJ2-2, with a tentative D call TRBD1 (5 bases). The CDR3 is 15 residues long. V gave up 3 bases and J gave up 7 bases, with 15 bases separating them. The V gene's germline CDR1 is SEHNR and CDR2 FQNEAQ (reference sequence). The DNA for the CDR3 is TGTGCCAGCAGCTTTTCGCCAGGGTCGAACGGGGAGCTGTTTTTT. Amino acid sequence: CASSFSPGSNGELFF.